Listed here are 22 T cell receptor beta chains from one sample, sequenced in a study of cytomegalovirus exposure and HLA in healthy donors. The PCR contained 60 Vbeta and 13 Jbeta primers. Produced via immunoSEQ multiplex PCR; TCRdb's table is partial and in-frame only. The sample yields 75,000 to 100,000 clones, around three quarters seen once. The material sequenced was PBMCs. These receptors were collected from a man aged 55-75 years in good health and CMV-seronegative.

The J gene is TRBJ1-3, the V gene TRBV6-5; 9 bases map to TRBD1. The V and J ends lost 6 bases and 4 bases, in that order; junction bases with no gene match: 7. The CDR3 consists of 15 residues. The germline V gene encodes CDR1 MNHEY and CDR2 SVGAGI. Here the CDR3 DNA reads TGTGCCAGCAGCAGGACAGGGGAAGAGGGAAACACCATATATTTT. Residues: CASSRTGEEGNTIYF.

J is TRBJ1-1 and V is TRBV7-2; 7 positions match TRBD1. The J segment lost 11 bases and the V segment lost 0 bases, leaving 9 bases of the junction unmatched. From germline, CDR1 is SGHTA and CDR2 FQGNSA. The CDR3 runs 14 residues. The CDR3 loop is CASSLAGTGQLAFF. For the CDR3, the DNA is TGTGCCAGCAGCTTAGCGGGCACGGGACAGCTCGCTTTCTTT.

This sequence joins TRBV28 and TRBJ2-7; 12 nucleotides line up with TRBD1. Germline trimming cut 4 bases from V and 3 bases from J; bases unmatched to any gene: 10. The CDR3 consists of 17 residues. Germline V gene lookup returns CDR1 MDHEN and CDR2 SYDVKM. The CDR3 loop is CASSSAGTGGVIYEQYF. CDR3 nucleotides: TGTGCCAGCAGTTCCGCCGGGACAGGGGGCGTTATCTACGAGCAGTACTTC.

This rearrangement joins TRBV28 to TRBJ1-2; the match to TRBD1 covers 8 bases. Germline loops: CDR1 MDHEN, CDR2 SYDVKM. This CDR3 region has 16 residues. Trimming removed 2 bases from V and 4 bases from J; junction bases left unmatched: 9. CDR3 sequence reads: CASSLTGGTPPYGYTF. The CDR3 nucleotides are TGTGCCAGCAGTTTAACAGGGGGAACCCCTCCCTATGGCTACACCTTC.

The chain joins TRBV5-6 to TRBJ2-7, with D possibly matching TRBD1 (6 bases). The V gene's germline CDR1 is SGHDT and CDR2 YYEEEE. Trimming stripped 3 bases from V and 6 bases from J, with 25 bases between. CDR3 length: 17 residues. The CDR3, as DNA: TGTGCCAGCAGCTCTTGGGGTGGGGCAGGGGCAGTGAGCGAGCAGTACTTC. It translates to CASSSWGGAGAVSEQYF. Variable domain in full (rest from reference TRBV5-6 and TRBJ2-7): DAGVTQSPTHLIKTRGQQVTLRCSPKSGHDTVSWYQQALGQGPQFIFQYYEEEERQRGNFPDRFSGHQFPNYSSELNVNALLLGDSALYLCASSSWGGAGAVSEQYFGPGTRLTVT.

The rearrangement links TRBV5-1 to TRBJ1-3; D is unclear. V was pared by 0 bases and J by 0 bases, with 7 bases between. This CDR3 has 15 amino acids. Germline CDR1 reads SGHRS; CDR2 reads YFSETQ. The CDR3 nucleotides read TGCGCCAGCAGCTTGGCCCCGTTCTCTGGAAACACCATATATTTT. It is translated as CASSLAPFSGNTIYF.

This clone has just a few counts. The rearrangement uses TRBV5-1 and TRBJ2-3; 9 bases align to TRBD2. V trimming: 0 bases; J trimming: 2 bases; junction bases outside the gene matches: 7. Germline values: CDR1 SGHRS, CDR2 YFSETQ. The CDR3 totals 17 residues. The CDR3 loop is CASSLEGAGGNTDTQYF. The DNA of the CDR3 is TGCGCCAGCAGCTTGGAAGGCGCGGGAGGGAACACAGATACGCAGTATTTT.

As concerns this clone: Compared with germline, one end of the junction differs, possibly owing to a read error. The V and J genes are TRBV6-1 and TRBJ1-2, with TRBD1 matching over 7 bases. The CDR3 spans 15 residues. Germline V CDR1 and CDR2: MNHNS, SASEGT. The CDR3 nucleotides are TGTGCCAGCAGTGACCCAGGACGGGAACAAGGGGGCTACCCCTTC. This gives the protein CASSDPGREQGGYPF.

The chain links TRBV25-1 to TRBJ1-2; TRBD1 agrees at 7 bases. Germline CDR1 MGHDK, CDR2 SYGVNS. This CDR3 contains 14 residues. V lost 4 bases and J lost 5; bases outside the gene matches: 7. As DNA, the CDR3 is TGTGCCAGCAGTGCACAGACAGGGAGATATGGCTACACCTTC. Amino acids: CASSAQTGRYGYTF.

The chain links TRBV19 to TRBJ2-7; a possible D gene is TRBD2 (6 bases). Germline values: CDR1 LNHDA, CDR2 SQIVND (reference sequence). This CDR3 region has 13 residues. Trimming took off 8 bases at V and 0 bases at J, with 11 bases between the two ends. The CDR3 nucleotides read TGTGCCAGTCGGAGGGAATCCTCCTACGAGCAGTACTTC. Its protein product is CASRRESSYEQYF.

The chain has TRBV6-1 and TRBJ2-6, with D uncertain. The CDR3 is made up of 13 amino acids. Trimming took 5 bases from V and 4 from J, leaving 6 bases between them. Germline CDR1 and CDR2: MNHNS and SASEGT. CDR3 coding DNA: TGTGCCAGCAGTATAATGGGGGCCAACGTCCTGACTTTC. It specifies CASSIMGANVLTF.

The table lists this clone with a few counts. CDR3 residues: CASRHGNNTDTQYF. The CDR3, as DNA: TGTGCCAGTCGACACGGAAATAACACAGATACGCAGTATTTT. The chain joins TRBV21-1 to TRBJ2-3; the table's TRBD1 call for D was not verified on the DNA. TRBV21-1 is annotated as a pseudogene. This CDR3 has 14 residues.

In this sample, this clone turned up a few times. V gene TRBV4-3 combines with J gene TRBJ1-2; 8 bases map to TRBD1. V dropped 4 bases and J dropped 8; count of bases not matched to a gene: 15. This CDR3 comprises 16 residues. Germline V gene sequence: CDR1 LGHNA, CDR2 YSLEER. The CDR3 coding sequence is TGCGCCAGCAGCCCGGGTGAGACAGGGGCCTTACGCGGCTACACCTTC. Encoded protein: CASSPGETGALRGYTF.

In the case of this clone: At one end, the junction sequence differs from germline, possibly due to a read error. V gene TRBV7-9 combines with J gene TRBJ2-7; possibly TRBD1 for D (6 bases). Germline loops: CDR1 SEHNR, CDR2 FQNEAQ (reference sequence). This CDR3 is 14 amino acids long. This CDR3 reads CSSSSRDRYYEQYF. In nucleotides, the CDR3 is TGTTCCAGCAGCTCCCGAGACAGGTACTACGAGCAGTACTTC.

The chain uses TRBV5-1 and TRBJ1-4, with D perhaps matching TRBD1 (6 bases). CDR3 length: 14 amino acids. The germline V and J ends were trimmed by 2 bases and 6 bases, with 11 bases remaining between them. Germline CDR1 is SGHRS and CDR2 is YFSETQ. The CDR3 region has the DNA TGCGCCAGCAGCTTAGGGGGGGGCGATGAAAAACTGTTTTTT. This encodes CASSLGGGDEKLFF.

This clone has a handful of counts. The genes are TRBV6-5 and TRBJ2-1, with 9 bases that match TRBD2. In germline, CDR1 is MNHEY, CDR2 SVGAGI. The CDR3 is made up of 15 amino acids. V gave up 7 bases and J gave up 7 bases; unmatched junction bases: 11. CDR3 in amino acids: CASTRQGLATNEQFF. The CDR3 DNA reads TGTGCCAGCACCCGACAGGGACTAGCCACAAATGAGCAGTTCTTC.

The rearrangement joins TRBV6-1 to TRBJ2-5, with D possibly being TRBD2 (5 bases). This CDR3 has 13 amino acids. Germline V gives CDR1 MNHNS, CDR2 SASEGT. V was shortened by 6 bases and J by 5 bases, with 13 bases between the two germline ends. The CDR3 loop reads CASRVPEGETQYF. The CDR3 DNA is TGTGCCAGCAGGGTCCCCGAGGGTGAGACCCAGTACTTC.

This clone was seen a handful of times. The V and J genes are TRBV21-1 and TRBJ1-5; the D call TRBD1 from the table was never checked on the DNA. TRBV21-1 is a known pseudogene. CDR3 size: 13 residues. The CDR3 DNA follows: TGTGCCAGCGGCCCGAACCCTTATCAGCCCCAGCATTTT. This sequence encodes CASGPNPYQPQHF.

J is TRBJ2-3 and V is TRBV5-4; 9 nucleotides agree with TRBD1. Germline V gene data show CDR1 as SGHNT and CDR2 as YYREEE (reference sequence). This CDR3 comprises 16 residues. Trimming cost V 2 bases and J 2 bases; bases outside gene matches: 6. The CDR3 here is CASSLSTGGATDTQYF. CDR3 coding DNA: TGTGCCAGCAGCTTATCGACAGGGGGAGCCACAGATACGCAGTATTTT.

The rearrangement links TRBV28 to TRBJ2-5, with TRBD2 matching over 7 bases. This CDR3 spans 15 amino acids. V lost 2 bases, J lost 4 bases, and 7 bases stayed unmatched. The germline V gene encodes CDR1 MDHEN and CDR2 SYDVKM. The CDR3 DNA reads as TGTGCCAGCAGTTTAGCGGGGGAGGGCGGAGAGACCCAGTACTTC. This codes for CASSLAGEGGETQYF.

J is TRBJ1-2 and V is TRBV28, with D possibly being TRBD1 (6 bases). Germline V lookup: CDR1 MDHEN, CDR2 SYDVKM. This CDR3 has 14 amino acids. Trimming removed 7 bases from V and 5 bases from J, with 17 bases in between. The CDR3 here is CASTGTWASYGYTF. CDR3 bases: TGTGCCAGCACCGGGACATGGGCCTCTTATGGCTACACCTTC.

V and J are TRBV11-2 and TRBJ2-3; 13 bases are shared with TRBD2. The CDR3 runs to 16 residues. With 6 bases clipped from V and 4 bases from J, the junction kept 7 bases outside the gene matches. Per the germline V gene, CDR1 is SGHAT and CDR2 is FQNNGV. The CDR3 DNA reads as TGTGCCAGCAGTTTAAGACTAGCGGGGGGTCCAGATACGCAGTATTTT. It translates to CASSLRLAGGPDTQYF.